The rows below give T cell receptor beta chains drawn from one sample of a study of Ad26.COV2.S vaccination and SARS-CoV-2 variants. Assay used: immunoSEQ multiplex PCR; TCRdb lists only in-frame clones, some missing. The sample lists around 300,000 clones; around 89% were seen once. Sequencing was performed on peripheral blood, taken in a trial of Ad26.COV2.S vaccine versus placebo. These receptors all stem from a person aged 18-65 years who received the Ad26.COV2.S COVID-19 vaccine or a placebo. Both conserved end residues are trimmed from each CDR3. The order of the fields is CDR3 protein, V gene, J gene, D gene. D genes are given only for firm matches.

ASSPRQGREKLF	TRBV27	TRBJ1-4	TRBD1
ASRPTGTGSYEQY	TRBV19	TRBJ2-7	TRBD1
ASTQNTGLNTGELF	TRBV7-2	TRBJ2-2	NA
ASSQGGREAF	TRBV4-1	TRBJ1-1	NA
ASSRDRTDTQY	TRBV11-1	TRBJ2-3	NA
SASRGNSNQPQH	TRBV20-1	TRBJ1-5	NA
ASSESIAGVKQF	TRBV10-1	TRBJ2-1	TRBD2
ASSSPGLNEQY	TRBV28	TRBJ2-7	NA
AGNRDINQPQH	TRBV30	TRBJ1-5	NA
ASSYLLGQGAPNGYT	TRBV27	TRBJ1-2	TRBD1
ASSSLQQLNTGELF	TRBV19	TRBJ2-2	NA
ASSTTGGNNQPQH	TRBV19	TRBJ1-5	TRBD1
ASPATGAPKVNTEAF	TRBV28	TRBJ1-1	TRBD1
ASSLDRGSPLH	TRBV7-9	TRBJ1-6	NA
ASSHTPPGGQPQH	TRBV4-1	TRBJ1-5	NA
ASSQQAYNEQF	TRBV4-2	TRBJ2-1	NA
ASSSTAGQPQH	TRBV28	TRBJ1-5	NA
ASRDINTEAF	TRBV10-2	TRBJ1-1	NA
ASSLVKGHPLTYEQY	TRBV11-2	TRBJ2-7	NA
ASKALPTGDYEQY	TRBV10-1	TRBJ2-7	NA
ASREQRQGGGELF	TRBV28	TRBJ2-2	NA
ASSQELDGDTLHYGYT	TRBV4-2	TRBJ1-2	NA
ASSGRPGTDTDTQY	TRBV10-1	TRBJ2-3	TRBD1
ASSFSLDQETQY	TRBV13	TRBJ2-5	NA
ASSDTLESNQPQH	TRBV2	TRBJ1-5	NA
ASSASWTGGLFNEQF	TRBV5-1	TRBJ2-1	TRBD1
ASSVGARTDTQY	TRBV2	TRBJ2-3	NA
ASSGIEGYT	TRBV9	TRBJ1-2	NA
ASSSQVAGGPLH	TRBV19	TRBJ1-6	NA
ATSDFGRELF	TRBV24-1	TRBJ2-2	NA
ASTLISGIQTGELF	TRBV27	TRBJ2-2	NA
ASSLQGVQTEAF	TRBV3-1/TRBV3-2	TRBJ1-1	NA
ASSPTGSGEAF	TRBV18	TRBJ1-1	NA
ASSQAPGRGETQY	TRBV3-1/TRBV3-2	TRBJ2-5	NA
ASSLDQGSDTQY	TRBV5-8	TRBJ2-3	NA
ASSRGVGEQY	TRBV9	TRBJ2-7	NA
ARGGQGNTEAF	TRBV30	TRBJ1-1	NA